Listed below are T cell receptor beta chains from one sample, sequenced in a study of blood T cell repertoires in COVID-19. Sequencing was performed with immunoSEQ multiplex PCR; in TCRdb, only in-frame clones are kept and a portion is missing. The data hold about 41,000 clones, with 80% to 90% observed a single time. The sample taken for sequencing was peripheral blood. The receptor source for this set is a woman older than 75 with active or convalescent COVID-19. Both conserved end residues are part of each CDR3. D genes are given only for firm matches. Only part of the rows carry a size: once, few, many, or a class if the clone is expanded.

abundance: -
j_gene: TRBJ2-1
v_gene: TRBV5-1
d_gene: TRBD2
CDR3aa: CASSSSGGTREEQFF
CDR3nt: TGCGCCAGCAGCTCTAGCGGGGGTACCCGGGAGGAGCAGTTCTTC

abundance: -
j_gene: TRBJ1-2
v_gene: TRBV28
d_gene: TRBD1
CDR3aa: CASTVGGQPNYGYTF
CDR3nt: TGTGCCAGCACCGTAGGGGGACAGCCCAACTATGGCTACACCTTC

abundance: -
j_gene: TRBJ1-1
v_gene: TRBV3-1/TRBV3-2
d_gene: -
CDR3aa: CASSRQGPNTEAFF
CDR3nt: TGTGCCAGCAGCAGGCAGGGGCCGAACACTGAAGCTTTCTTT

abundance: -
j_gene: TRBJ2-5
v_gene: TRBV27
d_gene: TRBD2
CDR3aa: CASSHEKPPPPAGVRETQYF
CDR3nt: TGTGCCAGCAGTCACGAAAAACCACCCCCCCCAGCGGGAGTACGGGAGACCCAGTACTTC

abundance: -
j_gene: TRBJ1-2
v_gene: TRBV7-9
d_gene: -
CDR3aa: CASSPLGGGASGYTF
CDR3nt: TGTGCCAGCAGCCCCCTGGGCGGGGGAGCAAGTGGCTACACCTTC

abundance: -
j_gene: TRBJ2-7
v_gene: TRBV11-3
d_gene: TRBD2
CDR3aa: CASSFRPSLTSGSRFHEQYF
CDR3nt: TGTGCCAGCAGCTTTCGACCCAGCCTGACTAGCGGGAGTCGGTTCCACGAGCAGTACTTC

abundance: -
j_gene: TRBJ2-3
v_gene: TRBV7-3
d_gene: TRBD2
CDR3aa: CASSLGGRLDTQYF
CDR3nt: TGTGCCAGCAGCTTAGGCGGGAGGTTGGATACGCAGTATTTT

abundance: once
j_gene: TRBJ2-3
v_gene: TRBV19
d_gene: -
CDR3aa: CASRTTGTLTQYF
CDR3nt: TGTGCCAGTAGAACTACCGGCACACTCACGCAGTATTTT

abundance: -
j_gene: TRBJ1-1
v_gene: TRBV4-2
d_gene: TRBD1
CDR3aa: CASSQGDRGNTEAFF
CDR3nt: TGTGCCAGCAGCCAAGGGGACAGGGGGAACACTGAAGCTTTCTTT

abundance: few
j_gene: TRBJ2-5
v_gene: TRBV3-1/TRBV3-2
d_gene: TRBD2
CDR3aa: CASSQSAGVMGETQYF
CDR3nt: TGTGCCAGCAGCCAATCCGCGGGAGTCATGGGGGAGACCCAGTACTTC

abundance: -
j_gene: TRBJ2-7
v_gene: TRBV25-1
d_gene: -
CDR3aa: CASRETGSSYEQYF
CDR3nt: TGTGCCAGCAGGGAGACCGGGAGCTCCTACGAGCAGTACTTC

abundance: once
j_gene: TRBJ2-2
v_gene: TRBV9
d_gene: -
CDR3aa: CASSVGGQENTGELFF
CDR3nt: TGTGCCAGCAGCGTAGGAGGGCAGGAGAACACCGGGGAGCTGTTTTTT

abundance: -
j_gene: TRBJ1-1
v_gene: TRBV19
d_gene: -
CDR3aa: CASSKAELVMTEAFF
CDR3nt: TGTGCCAGTAGTAAGGCGGAGCTAGTGATGACTGAAGCTTTCTTT

abundance: -
j_gene: TRBJ2-3
v_gene: TRBV2
d_gene: TRBD2
CDR3aa: CASSPGLAGVDTQYF
CDR3nt: TGTGCCAGCAGCCCGGGACTAGCGGGAGTGGATACGCAGTATTTT

abundance: -
j_gene: TRBJ2-5
v_gene: TRBV30
d_gene: -
CDR3aa: CACSARNGETQYF
CDR3nt: TGTGCCTGCTCTGCTAGGAATGGAGAGACCCAGTACTTC

abundance: -
j_gene: TRBJ1-5
v_gene: TRBV7-2
d_gene: TRBD1
CDR3aa: CASSPATGTNQPQHF
CDR3nt: TGTGCCAGCAGCCCGGCGACAGGGACCAATCAGCCCCAGCATTTT

abundance: -
j_gene: TRBJ1-3
v_gene: TRBV4-1
d_gene: -
CDR3aa: CASSQTGFFSGNTIYF
CDR3nt: TGCGCTAGCAGCCAAACGGGTTTCTTCTCTGGAAACACCATATATTTT

abundance: -
j_gene: TRBJ1-3
v_gene: TRBV5-6
d_gene: -
CDR3aa: CASSLVRAGNTIYF
CDR3nt: TGTGCCAGCAGCTTGGTCAGGGCTGGAAACACCATATATTTT

abundance: -
j_gene: TRBJ1-2
v_gene: TRBV11-2
d_gene: TRBD1
CDR3aa: CASSLAAGGSAYGYTF
CDR3nt: TGTGCCAGCAGCTTAGCGGCAGGGGGTTCAGCCTATGGCTACACCTTC

abundance: -
j_gene: TRBJ1-2
v_gene: TRBV30
d_gene: -
CDR3aa: CAWGGVDGSGYTF
CDR3nt: TGTGCCTGGGGAGGGGTCGACGGGAGTGGCTACACCTTC

abundance: -
j_gene: TRBJ2-5
v_gene: TRBV9
d_gene: TRBD2
CDR3aa: CASSVGAAGQETQYF
CDR3nt: TGTGCCAGCAGCGTAGGAGCAGCGGGACAAGAGACCCAGTACTTC

abundance: -
j_gene: TRBJ1-1
v_gene: TRBV3-1/TRBV3-2
d_gene: -
CDR3aa: CASSQDQENTEAFF
CDR3nt: TGTGCCAGCAGCCAAGATCAGGAGAACACTGAAGCTTTCTTT

abundance: -
j_gene: TRBJ1-4
v_gene: TRBV10-3
d_gene: -
CDR3aa: CAISESQSLTNEKLFF
CDR3nt: TGTGCCATCAGTGAATCACAGAGTCTAACTAATGAAAAACTGTTTTTT

abundance: -
j_gene: TRBJ2-5
v_gene: TRBV30
d_gene: TRBD1
CDR3aa: CAWNYGTGKETQYF
CDR3nt: TGTGCCTGGAATTATGGGACAGGGAAAGAGACCCAGTACTTC

abundance: -
j_gene: TRBJ1-2
v_gene: TRBV28
d_gene: TRBD1
CDR3aa: CASSLSGGTGGNYGYTF
CDR3nt: TGTGCCAGCAGTTTATCGGGAGGGACAGGGGGCAACTATGGCTACACCTTC

abundance: -
j_gene: TRBJ2-7
v_gene: TRBV4-3
d_gene: -
CDR3aa: CASSQGAGSSYEQYF
CDR3nt: TGCGCCAGCAGCCAAGGTGCCGGGAGTTCCTACGAGCAGTACTTC

abundance: -
j_gene: TRBJ1-5
v_gene: TRBV6-5
d_gene: -
CDR3aa: CASSYGPQGNQPQHF
CDR3nt: TGTGCCAGCAGTTACGGACCCCAGGGTAATCAGCCCCAGCATTTT

abundance: -
j_gene: TRBJ2-1
v_gene: TRBV18
d_gene: TRBD2
CDR3aa: CASSYGTSGKNEQFF
CDR3nt: TGTGCCAGCTCTTATGGGACTAGCGGGAAGAATGAGCAGTTCTTC

abundance: -
j_gene: TRBJ2-1
v_gene: TRBV9
d_gene: -
CDR3aa: CASSPAALYNEQFF
CDR3nt: TGTGCCAGCAGCCCGGCGGCATTGTACAATGAGCAGTTCTTC

abundance: once
j_gene: TRBJ1-1
v_gene: TRBV6-1
d_gene: TRBD1
CDR3aa: CASSGSRGPWDTEAFF
CDR3nt: TGTGCCAGCAGTGGCTCCAGGGGGCCTTGGGACACTGAAGCTTTCTTT

abundance: -
j_gene: TRBJ2-5
v_gene: TRBV12-3/TRBV12-4
d_gene: -
CDR3aa: CASSRSPAETQYF
CDR3nt: TGTGCCAGCAGTCGATCACCAGCGGAGACCCAGTACTTC

abundance: once
j_gene: TRBJ1-4
v_gene: TRBV30
d_gene: TRBD1
CDR3aa: CAWGRDRDGKLFF
CDR3nt: TGTGCCTGGGGCCGGGACAGGGACGGAAAACTGTTTTTT

abundance: -
j_gene: TRBJ2-7
v_gene: TRBV7-8
d_gene: -
CDR3aa: CASSPGIGPYEQYF
CDR3nt: TGTGCCAGCAGCCCAGGGATCGGACCCTACGAGCAGTACTTC

abundance: -
j_gene: TRBJ2-7
v_gene: TRBV2
d_gene: -
CDR3aa: CASSGGQPGPRGYEQYF
CDR3nt: TGTGCCAGCAGTGGAGGACAGCCCGGTCCGAGAGGTTACGAGCAGTACTTC

abundance: -
j_gene: TRBJ1-1
v_gene: TRBV28
d_gene: TRBD1
CDR3aa: CASSLGSRTGTSEAFF
CDR3nt: TGTGCCAGCAGTTTGGGGTCCAGGACAGGGACGTCTGAAGCTTTCTTT

abundance: -
j_gene: TRBJ2-1
v_gene: TRBV5-1
d_gene: -
CDR3aa: CASSIAGGGQYNEQFF
CDR3nt: TGCGCCAGCAGCATAGCAGGAGGTGGACAGTACAATGAGCAGTTCTTC

abundance: -
j_gene: TRBJ1-1
v_gene: TRBV7-9
d_gene: -
CDR3aa: CASSLTGNTEAFF
CDR3nt: TGTGCCAGCAGCTTGACAGGGAACACTGAAGCTTTCTTT

abundance: -
j_gene: TRBJ1-5
v_gene: TRBV6-2/TRBV6-3
d_gene: -
CDR3aa: CASSYLRGSFAGGQPQHF
CDR3nt: TGTGCCAGCAGTTACCTCCGGGGCTCATTCGCCGGGGGTCAGCCCCAGCATTTT

abundance: -
j_gene: TRBJ2-5
v_gene: TRBV4-2
d_gene: TRBD2
CDR3aa: CASSQEGSGLGYQETQYF
CDR3nt: TGTGCCAGCAGCCAAGAAGGGTCGGGACTAGGCTACCAAGAGACCCAGTACTTC

abundance: -
j_gene: TRBJ2-1
v_gene: TRBV19
d_gene: -
CDR3aa: CASSSWGGRNEQFF
CDR3nt: TGTGCCAGTAGTAGCTGGGGGGGGCGCAATGAGCAGTTCTTC

abundance: once
j_gene: TRBJ2-7
v_gene: TRBV30
d_gene: TRBD2
CDR3aa: CAWRDSGSSYEQYF
CDR3nt: TGTGCCTGGAGGGATAGCGGGAGTAGCTACGAGCAGTACTTC

abundance: -
j_gene: TRBJ2-1
v_gene: TRBV7-2
d_gene: TRBD1
CDR3aa: CASSRTGEQFF
CDR3nt: TGTGCCAGCAGTAGGACAGGAGAGCAGTTCTTC

abundance: -
j_gene: TRBJ2-5
v_gene: TRBV24-1
d_gene: TRBD1
CDR3aa: CATSETTGYQETQYF
CDR3nt: TGTGCCACCAGTGAAACGACAGGGTACCAAGAGACCCAGTACTTC

abundance: -
j_gene: TRBJ1-1
v_gene: TRBV7-9
d_gene: TRBD1
CDR3aa: CASSVGDRWMNTEAFF
CDR3nt: TGTGCCAGCAGCGTGGGGGACAGATGGATGAACACTGAAGCTTTCTTT

abundance: -
j_gene: TRBJ1-6
v_gene: TRBV7-9
d_gene: TRBD1
CDR3aa: CASSSTGEDNSPLHF
CDR3nt: TGTGCCAGCAGCTCCACAGGGGAGGATAATTCACCCCTCCACTTT

abundance: -
j_gene: TRBJ2-3
v_gene: TRBV28
d_gene: -
CDR3aa: CASKIGAAWTDTQYF
CDR3nt: TGTGCCAGCAAAATTGGGGCGGCCTGGACAGATACGCAGTATTTT

abundance: -
j_gene: TRBJ2-5
v_gene: TRBV5-5
d_gene: -
CDR3aa: CASSLGPPGLVRETQYF
CDR3nt: TGTGCCAGCAGCTTGGGCCCACCCGGTCTAGTACGGGAGACCCAGTACTTC

abundance: few
j_gene: TRBJ1-3
v_gene: TRBV3-1/TRBV3-2
d_gene: -
CDR3aa: CASSQGQISGNTIYF
CDR3nt: TGTGCCAGCAGCCAAGGGCAGATCTCTGGAAACACCATATATTTT

abundance: -
j_gene: TRBJ2-3
v_gene: TRBV6-5
d_gene: TRBD2
CDR3aa: CASSPERGRTDTQYF
CDR3nt: TGTGCCAGCAGTCCCGAGCGGGGACGCACAGATACGCAGTATTTT

abundance: once
j_gene: TRBJ2-7
v_gene: TRBV7-8
d_gene: TRBD1
CDR3aa: CASSPGQGTYEQYF
CDR3nt: TGTGCCAGCAGCCCGGGACAGGGGACCTACGAGCAGTACTTC

abundance: once
j_gene: TRBJ2-7
v_gene: TRBV7-9
d_gene: -
CDR3aa: CASSPGGWGEQYF
CDR3nt: TGTGCCAGCAGCCCCGGAGGGTGGGGGGAGCAGTACTTC

abundance: -
j_gene: TRBJ2-1
v_gene: TRBV5-1
d_gene: TRBD2
CDR3aa: CASSWTASGGSSYNEQFF
CDR3nt: TGCGCCAGCAGCTGGACGGCCAGCGGGGGTAGCTCCTACAATGAGCAGTTCTTC

abundance: -
j_gene: TRBJ2-5
v_gene: TRBV2
d_gene: -
CDR3aa: CASSDGFAAASETQYF
CDR3nt: TGTGCCAGCAGTGATGGATTCGCGGCCGCAAGTGAGACCCAGTACTTC

abundance: -
j_gene: TRBJ1-5
v_gene: TRBV28
d_gene: TRBD1
CDR3aa: CASSLWAARGRDQPQHF
CDR3nt: TGTGCCAGCAGTTTATGGGCCGCCAGGGGGCGCGATCAGCCCCAGCATTTT

abundance: -
j_gene: TRBJ2-1
v_gene: TRBV10-3
d_gene: TRBD2
CDR3aa: CATSETSANNEQFF
CDR3nt: TGTGCCACCAGCGAGACTAGCGCTAACAATGAGCAGTTCTTC